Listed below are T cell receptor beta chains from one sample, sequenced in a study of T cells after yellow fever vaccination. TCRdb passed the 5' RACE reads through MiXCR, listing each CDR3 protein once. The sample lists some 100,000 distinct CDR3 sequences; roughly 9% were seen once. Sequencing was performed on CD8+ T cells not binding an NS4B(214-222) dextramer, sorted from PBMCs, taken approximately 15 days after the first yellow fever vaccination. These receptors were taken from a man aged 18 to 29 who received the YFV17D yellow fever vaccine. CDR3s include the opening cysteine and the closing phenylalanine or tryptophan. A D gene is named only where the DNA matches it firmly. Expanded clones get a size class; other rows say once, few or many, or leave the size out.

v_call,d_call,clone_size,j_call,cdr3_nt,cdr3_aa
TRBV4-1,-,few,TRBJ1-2,TGCGCCAGCAGCCAAGCGGGTGCAGACTATGGCTACACCTTC,CASSQAGADYGYTF
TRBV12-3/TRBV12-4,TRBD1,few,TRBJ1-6,TGTGCCAGCACTCCTGGGACAGTTAATTCACCCCTCCACTTT,CASTPGTVNSPLHF
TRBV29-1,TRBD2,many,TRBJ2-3,TGCAGCGTGGCCAGGGGACTAGCGGGGGACCCTTCCACAGATACGCAGTATTTT,CSVARGLAGDPSTDTQYF
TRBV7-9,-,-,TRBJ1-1,TGTGCCAGCAGTGCCGGACGGACGAACACTGAAGCTTTCTTT,CASSAGRTNTEAFF
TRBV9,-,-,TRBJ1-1,TGTGCCAGCAGCGTAGGGGAGGGGAACACTGAAGCTTTCTTT,CASSVGEGNTEAFF
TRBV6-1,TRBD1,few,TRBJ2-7,TGTGCCAGCCCACAGGGGTTGGAGCAGTACTTC,CASPQGLEQYF
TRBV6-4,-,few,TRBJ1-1,TGTGCCAGCAGCTTTAAACTGAACACTGAAGCTTTCTTT,CASSFKLNTEAFF
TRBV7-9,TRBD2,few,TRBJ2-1,TGTGCCCTCAGCTTAGCGGGGGGGCCAAGGGAGCAGTTCTTC,CALSLAGGPREQFF
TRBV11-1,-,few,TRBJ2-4,TGTGCCAGCAGCTCCAGTGGTGGTGCGGGTAAAAACATTCAGTACTTC,CASSSSGGAGKNIQYF
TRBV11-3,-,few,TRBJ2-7,TGTGCCAGCAGCTTAATACACGGGGCTCCCTACGAGCAGTACTTC,CASSLIHGAPYEQYF
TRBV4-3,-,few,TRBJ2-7,TGCGCCAGCAGCCAAGCGGGTGGGATCGGGGGGCCCAACGAGCAGTACTTC,CASSQAGGIGGPNEQYF
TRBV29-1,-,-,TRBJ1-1,TGCAGCGCTGAACATTCGGAGAACACTGAAGCTTTCTTT,CSAEHSENTEAFF
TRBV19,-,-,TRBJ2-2,TGTGCCAGTACCGCGGGGGCAAGGGAGCTGTTTTTT,CASTAGARELFF
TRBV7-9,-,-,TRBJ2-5,TGTGCCAGCAGCTGGGGGCTACAAGAGACCCAGTACTTC,CASSWGLQETQYF
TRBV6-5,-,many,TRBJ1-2,TGTGCCAGCAGTCCCGGGCAGACCAACTATGGCTACACCTTC,CASSPGQTNYGYTF
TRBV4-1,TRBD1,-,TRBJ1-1,TGCGCCAGCAGCCTCGAGGACAGGGAGACCACTGAAGCTTTCTTT,CASSLEDRETTEAFF
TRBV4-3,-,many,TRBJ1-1,TGCGCCAGCAGCCAAGAAACGTTAGGGACGGCAGCTTTCTTT,CASSQETLGTAAFF
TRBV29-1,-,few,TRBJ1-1,TGCAGCACTGACCGTGGGGCCGGGGTGGCTGAAGCTTTCTTT,CSTDRGAGVAEAFF
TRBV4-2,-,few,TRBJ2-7,TGTGCCAGCAGCCAAGAGTTGTCACAGGGTGCCTACGAGCAGTACTTC,CASSQELSQGAYEQYF
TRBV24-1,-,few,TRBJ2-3,TGTGCCACCAGTGACCCGAGAGATAGCACAGATACGCAGTATTTT,CATSDPRDSTDTQYF
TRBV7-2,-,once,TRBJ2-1,TGTGCCAGCAGCTTTATAACCTTTTCCTACAATGAGCAGTTCTTC,CASSFITFSYNEQFF
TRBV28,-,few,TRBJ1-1,TGTGCCAGCAGTTTAAAGGGCATGAACACTGAAGCTTTCTTT,CASSLKGMNTEAFF